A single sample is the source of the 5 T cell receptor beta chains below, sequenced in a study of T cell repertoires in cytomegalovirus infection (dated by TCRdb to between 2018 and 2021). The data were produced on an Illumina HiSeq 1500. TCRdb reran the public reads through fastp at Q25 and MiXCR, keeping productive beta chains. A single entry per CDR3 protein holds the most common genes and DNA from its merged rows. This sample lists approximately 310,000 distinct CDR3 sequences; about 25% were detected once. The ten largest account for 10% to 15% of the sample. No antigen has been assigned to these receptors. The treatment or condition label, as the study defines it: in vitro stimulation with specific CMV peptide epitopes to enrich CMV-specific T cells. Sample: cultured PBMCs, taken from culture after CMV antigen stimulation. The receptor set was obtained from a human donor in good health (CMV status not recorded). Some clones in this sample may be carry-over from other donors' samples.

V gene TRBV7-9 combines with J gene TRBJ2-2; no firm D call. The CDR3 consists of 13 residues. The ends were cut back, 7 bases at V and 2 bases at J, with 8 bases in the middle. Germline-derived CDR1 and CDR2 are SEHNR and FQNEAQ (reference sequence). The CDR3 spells CASTDRNTGELFF. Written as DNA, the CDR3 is TGTGCCAGCACCGACCGTAACACCGGGGAGCTGTTTTTT.

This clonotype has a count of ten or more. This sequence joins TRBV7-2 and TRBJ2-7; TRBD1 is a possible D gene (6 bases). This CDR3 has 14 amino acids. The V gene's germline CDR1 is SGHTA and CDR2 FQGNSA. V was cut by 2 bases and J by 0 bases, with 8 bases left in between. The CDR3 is CASSLRDNSYEQYV. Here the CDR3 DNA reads TGTGCCAGCAGCTTACGGGACAACTCCTACGAGCAGTACGTC.

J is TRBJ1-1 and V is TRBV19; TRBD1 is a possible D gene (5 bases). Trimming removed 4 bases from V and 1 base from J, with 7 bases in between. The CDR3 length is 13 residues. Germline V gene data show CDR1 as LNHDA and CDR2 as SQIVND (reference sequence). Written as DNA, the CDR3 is TGTGCCAGTAGTACCAGGGCGAACACTGAAGCTTTCTTT. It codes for CASSTRANTEAFF.

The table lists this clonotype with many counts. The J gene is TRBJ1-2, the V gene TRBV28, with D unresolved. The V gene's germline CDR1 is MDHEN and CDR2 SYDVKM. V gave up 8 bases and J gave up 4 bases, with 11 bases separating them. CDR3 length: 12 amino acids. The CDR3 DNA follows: TGTGCCAGCGGTACGAAGGGCTATGGCTACACCTTC. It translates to CASGTKGYGYTF.

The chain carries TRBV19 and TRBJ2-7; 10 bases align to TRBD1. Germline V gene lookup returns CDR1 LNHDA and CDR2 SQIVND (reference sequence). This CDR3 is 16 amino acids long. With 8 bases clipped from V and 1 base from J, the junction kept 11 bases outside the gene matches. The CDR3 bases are TGTGCCAGTGGGGACAGGGGCCGAGACCGATCCTACGAGCAGTACTTC. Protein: CASGDRGRDRSYEQYF.